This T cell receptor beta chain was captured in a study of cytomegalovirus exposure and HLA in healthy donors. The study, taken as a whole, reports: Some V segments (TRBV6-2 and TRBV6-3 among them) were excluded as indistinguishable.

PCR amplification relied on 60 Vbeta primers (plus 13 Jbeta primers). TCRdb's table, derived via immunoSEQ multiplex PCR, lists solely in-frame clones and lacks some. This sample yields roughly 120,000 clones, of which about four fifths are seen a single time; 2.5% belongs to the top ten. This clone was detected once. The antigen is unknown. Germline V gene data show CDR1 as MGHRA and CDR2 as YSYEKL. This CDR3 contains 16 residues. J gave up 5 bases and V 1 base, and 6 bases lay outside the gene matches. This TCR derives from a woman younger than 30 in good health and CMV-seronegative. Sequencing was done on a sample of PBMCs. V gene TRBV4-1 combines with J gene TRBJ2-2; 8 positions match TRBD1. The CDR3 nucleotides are TGCGCCAGCAGCCAAGCAGGACAGGGTGTTACCGGGGAGCTGTTTTTT. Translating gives CASSQAGQGVTGELFF.